The 8 T cell receptor beta chains presented below share a single source sample, sequenced in a study of blood T cell repertoires in COVID-19 (dated by TCRdb to the early 2020s). Libraries were built with the immunoSEQ multiplex PCR assay. In TCRdb, the immuneACCESS table is reduced to in-frame sequences with V and J assigned. These tables do not hold every clone; where another copy was compared, an unresolved V gene accounts for under half, and the others remain unexplained. This sample has over 250,000 clones in its table, and approximately 89% of those were observed once. The ten largest account for about 2.6% of the sample. Material: PBMCs or T cells enriched from blood (not recorded which). These receptors were taken from a woman under 30 who had recovered from COVID-19.

V and J are TRBV11-2 and TRBJ1-1; D is perhaps TRBD1 (6 bases). The germline gives CDR1 SGHAT, CDR2 FQNNGV. Between the trimmed V and J ends, which lost 0 bases and 1 base, there was a span of 12 bases. This CDR3 has 16 residues. The CDR3 nucleotides read TGTGCCAGCAGCTTAGATTCTCACAGGGAGAACACTGAAGCTTTCTTT. Amino acids: CASSLDSHRENTEAFF.

The chain recombines TRBV12-3 or TRBV12-4 with TRBJ2-3; D is possibly TRBD1 (6 bases). V gave up 8 bases and J gave up 6 bases, with 15 bases separating them. CDR3 length: 13 amino acids. For the CDR3, the DNA is TGTGCCAGCGGGTTCACAGGGTCCGATACGCAGTATTTT. This sequence encodes CASGFTGSDTQYF.

V and J are TRBV28 and TRBJ2-7, with a possible D match to TRBD1 (6 bases). The V end lost 7 bases, the J end lost 2 bases, and 15 bases lay between the germline ends. Germline V lookup: CDR1 MDHEN, CDR2 SYDVKM. The CDR3 has 14 residues. The CDR3 DNA is TGTGCCAGCACCGAACAGGGTGGGCCCTACGAGCAGTACTTC. The encoded protein is CASTEQGGPYEQYF.

The chain combines TRBV11-3 with TRBJ2-3, with D unclear. This CDR3 is 14 amino acids long. V was cut by 1 base and J by 0 bases, with 5 bases left in between. The germline gives CDR1 SGHNT, CDR2 YENEEA. The CDR3: CASSLGPSTDTQYF. Here the CDR3 DNA reads TGTGCCAGCAGCTTAGGGCCAAGCACAGATACGCAGTATTTT.

The J gene is TRBJ2-5, the V gene TRBV2; tentative D call: TRBD2 (5 bases). Germline CDR1 SNHLY, CDR2 FYNNEI. With 6 bases removed from V and 7 bases from J, the gap between germline ends came to 15 bases. The CDR3 length is 13 residues. This chain's CDR3 is CASSSVEAWTQYF. CDR3 DNA sequence: TGTGCCAGCAGCTCGGTGGAGGCTTGGACCCAGTACTTC.

The chain couples TRBV14 to TRBJ2-3; a weak D match, TRBD1 (6 bases). Germline V gene lookup returns CDR1 SGHDN and CDR2 FVKESK. Trimming removed 5 bases at V and 1 base at J, with 16 bases between. This CDR3 spans 16 amino acids. The CDR3 sequence: CASSMKQGSGTDTQYF. As DNA, the CDR3 is TGTGCCAGCAGCATGAAACAGGGTTCGGGCACAGATACGCAGTATTTT.

The gene calls are TRBV10-1 and TRBJ2-2, with a possible D match to TRBD1 (5 bases). The CDR3 sequence is 13 residues long. Germline V CDR1 and CDR2: WNHNN, SYGVQD (reference sequence). V was shortened by 6 bases and J by 9 bases, with 14 bases between the two germline ends. The CDR3 DNA sequence: TGCGCCAGCAGCCCCGGAAGGGGCCGGGAGCTGTTTTTT. The encoded protein is CASSPGRGRELFF.

This chain joins TRBV19 and TRBJ1-5, with 7 bases identical to TRBD1. The CDR3 runs 17 residues. CDR1 LNHDA and CDR2 SQIVND come from the germline V gene (reference sequence). J gave up 4 bases and V 1 base, and 10 bases lay outside the gene matches. CDR3 sequence reads: CASSIVGGKGANQPQHF. The CDR3 DNA sequence: TGTGCCAGTAGTATAGTAGGGGGGAAGGGGGCTAATCAGCCCCAGCATTTT.